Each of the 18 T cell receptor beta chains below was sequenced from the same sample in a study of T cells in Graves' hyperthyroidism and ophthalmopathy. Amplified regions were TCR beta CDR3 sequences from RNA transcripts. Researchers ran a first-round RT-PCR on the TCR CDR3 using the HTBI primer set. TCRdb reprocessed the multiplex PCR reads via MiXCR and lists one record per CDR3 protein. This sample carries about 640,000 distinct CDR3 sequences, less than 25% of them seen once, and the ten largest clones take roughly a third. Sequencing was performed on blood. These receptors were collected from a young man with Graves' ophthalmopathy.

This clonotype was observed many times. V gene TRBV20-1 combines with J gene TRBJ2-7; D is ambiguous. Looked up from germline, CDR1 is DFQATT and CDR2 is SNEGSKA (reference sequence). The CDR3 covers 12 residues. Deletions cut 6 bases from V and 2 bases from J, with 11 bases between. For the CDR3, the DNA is TGCAGTGCCTCGGACGGTCCCTACGAGCAGTACTTC. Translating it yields CSASDGPYEQYF.

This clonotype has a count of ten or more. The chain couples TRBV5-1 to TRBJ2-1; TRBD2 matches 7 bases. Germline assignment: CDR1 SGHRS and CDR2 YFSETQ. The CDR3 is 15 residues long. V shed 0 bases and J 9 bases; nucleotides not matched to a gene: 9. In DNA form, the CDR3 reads TGCGCCAGCAGCTTGGAGGCTAGCGGCCAGGGTGAGCAGTTCTTC. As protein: CASSLEASGQGEQFF. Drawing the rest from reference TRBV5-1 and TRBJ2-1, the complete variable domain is KAGVTQTPRYLIKTRGQQVTLSCSPISGHRSVSWYQQTPGQGLQFLFEYFSETQRNKGNFPGRFSGRQFSNSRSEMNVSTLELGDSALYLCASSLEASGQGEQFFGPGTRLTVL.

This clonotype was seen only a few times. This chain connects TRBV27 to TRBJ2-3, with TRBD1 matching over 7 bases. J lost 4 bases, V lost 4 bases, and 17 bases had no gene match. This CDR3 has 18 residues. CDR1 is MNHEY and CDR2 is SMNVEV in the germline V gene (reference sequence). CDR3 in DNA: TGTGCCAGCAGTTCAGGGGGTGGTTCCCCTCGGCTCCCAGATACGCAGTATTTT. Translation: CASSSGGGSPRLPDTQYF.

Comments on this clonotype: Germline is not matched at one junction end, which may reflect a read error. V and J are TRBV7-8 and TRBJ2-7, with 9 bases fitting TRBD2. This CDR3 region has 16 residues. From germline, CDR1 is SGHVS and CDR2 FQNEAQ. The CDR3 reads CVSSPVAGGSSYEQYF. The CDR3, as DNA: TGTGTCAGCAGCCCCGTCGCGGGAGGGAGCTCCTACGAGCAGTACTTC.

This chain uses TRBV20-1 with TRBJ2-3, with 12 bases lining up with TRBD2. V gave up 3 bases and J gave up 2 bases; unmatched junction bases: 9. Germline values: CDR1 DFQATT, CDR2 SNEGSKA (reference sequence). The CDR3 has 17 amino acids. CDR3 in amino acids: CSASRLAGDANTDTQYF. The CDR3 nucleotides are TGCAGTGCTAGTAGACTAGCGGGAGACGCCAACACAGATACGCAGTATTTT.

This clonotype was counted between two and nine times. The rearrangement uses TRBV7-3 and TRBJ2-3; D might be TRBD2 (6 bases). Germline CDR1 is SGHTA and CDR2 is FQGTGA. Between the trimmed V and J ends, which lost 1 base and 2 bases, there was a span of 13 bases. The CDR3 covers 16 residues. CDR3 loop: CASSLRASEITDTQYF. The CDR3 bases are TGTGCCAGCAGCTTAAGGGCTAGCGAGATCACAGATACGCAGTATTTT.

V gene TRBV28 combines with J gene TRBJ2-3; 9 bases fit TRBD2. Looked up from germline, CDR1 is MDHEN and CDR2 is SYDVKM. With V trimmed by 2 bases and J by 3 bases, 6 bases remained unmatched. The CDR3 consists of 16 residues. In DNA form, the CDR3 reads TGTGCCAGCAGTTTAGCGGCTAGCGGGAAAACAGATACGCAGTATTTT. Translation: CASSLAASGKTDTQYF.

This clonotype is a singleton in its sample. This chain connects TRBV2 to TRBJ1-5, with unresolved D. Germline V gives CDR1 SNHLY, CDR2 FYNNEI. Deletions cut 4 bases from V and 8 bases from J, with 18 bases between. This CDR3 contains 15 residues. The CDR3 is CASSADTISTKPQHF. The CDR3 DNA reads TGTGCCAGCAGTGCCGACACGATTTCTACCAAGCCCCAGCATTTT.

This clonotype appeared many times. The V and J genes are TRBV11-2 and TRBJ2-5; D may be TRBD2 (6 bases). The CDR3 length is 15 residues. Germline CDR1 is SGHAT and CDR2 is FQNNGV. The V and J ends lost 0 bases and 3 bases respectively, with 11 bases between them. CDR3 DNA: TGTGCCAGCAGCTTAGAGATCGGGGAGGAAGAGACCCAGTACTTC. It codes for CASSLEIGEEETQYF.

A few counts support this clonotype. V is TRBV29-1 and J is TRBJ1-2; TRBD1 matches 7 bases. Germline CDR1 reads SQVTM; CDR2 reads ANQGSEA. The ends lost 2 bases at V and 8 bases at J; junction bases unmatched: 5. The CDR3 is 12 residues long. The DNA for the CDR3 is TGCAGCGTTGAATCCAGGGGGAAGGGCTACACCTTC. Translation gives CSVESRGKGYTF.

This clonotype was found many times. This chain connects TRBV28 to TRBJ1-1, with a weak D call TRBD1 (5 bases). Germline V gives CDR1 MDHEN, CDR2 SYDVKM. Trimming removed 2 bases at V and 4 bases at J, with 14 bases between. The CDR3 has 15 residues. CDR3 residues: CASSLIGGESTEAFF. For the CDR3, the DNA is TGTGCCAGCAGTTTAATCGGGGGGGAGAGCACTGAAGCTTTCTTT.

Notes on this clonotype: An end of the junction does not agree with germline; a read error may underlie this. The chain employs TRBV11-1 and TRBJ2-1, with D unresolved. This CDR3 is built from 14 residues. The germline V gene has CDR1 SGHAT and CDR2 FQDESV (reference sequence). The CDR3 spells CASSQAVGFNEQFF. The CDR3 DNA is TGCGCCAGCAGCCAAGCTGTAGGCTTTAATGAGCAGTTCTTC. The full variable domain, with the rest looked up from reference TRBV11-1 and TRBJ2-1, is EAEVAQSPRYKITEKSQAVAFWCDPISGHATLYWYRQILGQGPELLVQFQDESVVDDSQLPKDRFSAERLKGVDSTLKIQPAELGDSAMYLCASSQAVGFNEQFFGPGTRLTVL.

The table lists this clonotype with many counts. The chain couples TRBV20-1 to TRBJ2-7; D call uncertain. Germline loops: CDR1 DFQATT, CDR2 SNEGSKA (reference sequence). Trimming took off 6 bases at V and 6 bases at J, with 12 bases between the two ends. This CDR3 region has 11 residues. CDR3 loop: CSALFGAEQYF. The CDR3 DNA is TGCAGTGCCCTTTTTGGCGCCGAGCAGTACTTC.

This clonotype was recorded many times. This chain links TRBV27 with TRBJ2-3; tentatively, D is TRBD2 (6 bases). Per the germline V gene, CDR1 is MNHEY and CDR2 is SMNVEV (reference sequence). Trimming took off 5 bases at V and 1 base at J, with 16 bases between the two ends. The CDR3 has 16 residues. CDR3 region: CASSLFRREGTDTQYF. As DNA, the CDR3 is TGTGCCAGCAGTCTGTTCAGAAGGGAGGGCACAGATACGCAGTATTTT.

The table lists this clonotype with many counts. The CDR3 nucleotides are TGTGCCAGCAGTTACTTAGGAATGGGACAGGGGTCCTACGAGCAGTACTTC. Amino acid sequence: CASSYLGMGQGSYEQYF. V usage is TRBV6-5 and J usage is TRBJ2-7, with 10 bases matching TRBD1. This CDR3 is 17 amino acids long. The V gene's germline CDR1 is MNHEY and CDR2 SVGAGI. The V and J ends lost 1 base and 1 base, in that order; junction bases with no gene match: 7.

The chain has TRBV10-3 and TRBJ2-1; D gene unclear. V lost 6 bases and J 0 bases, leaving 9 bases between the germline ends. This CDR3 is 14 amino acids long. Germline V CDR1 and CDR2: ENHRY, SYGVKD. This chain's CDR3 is CAIRKASSYNEQFF. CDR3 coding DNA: TGTGCCATCAGAAAGGCGAGCTCCTACAATGAGCAGTTCTTC.

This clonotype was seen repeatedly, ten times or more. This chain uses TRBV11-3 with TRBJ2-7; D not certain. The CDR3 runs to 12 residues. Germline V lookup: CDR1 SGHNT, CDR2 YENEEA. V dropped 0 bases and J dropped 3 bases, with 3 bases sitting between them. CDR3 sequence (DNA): TGTGCCAGCAGCTTAGACAACTACGAGCAGTACTTC. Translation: CASSLDNYEQYF.

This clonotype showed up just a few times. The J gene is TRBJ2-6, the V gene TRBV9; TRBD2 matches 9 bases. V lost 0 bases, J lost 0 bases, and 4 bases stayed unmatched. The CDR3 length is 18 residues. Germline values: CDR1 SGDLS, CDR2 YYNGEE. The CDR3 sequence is CASSVGLAEGSGANVLTF. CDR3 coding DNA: TGTGCCAGCAGCGTAGGACTAGCGGAGGGCTCTGGGGCCAACGTCCTGACTTTC.